This record covers a single T cell receptor beta chain. The entry originates in a study of control samples from healthy donors and cancer patients. Generated by immunoSEQ multiplex PCR, the TCRdb table keeps only in-frame clones and is missing some. The sample records 90,000 to 100,000 clones, less than 90% being singletons. There are 15 residues in the CDR3. CDR1 MNHEY and CDR2 SVGAGI come from the germline V gene. V was pared by 8 bases and J by 0 bases, with 4 bases of the junction left unmatched. This sequence originates from a woman aged 70-85 years in good health. The chain has TRBV6-5 and TRBJ2-5; TRBD2 matches at 12 bases. Material for sequencing was blood. The CDR3: CASGRTSGDQETQYF. CDR3 DNA sequence: TGTGCCAGCGGGAGGACTAGCGGGGACCAAGAGACCCAGTACTTC.